These 16 T cell receptor beta chains originate from one sample sequenced in a study of cytomegalovirus exposure and HLA in healthy donors. Researchers ran the PCR with 60 Vbeta and 13 Jbeta primers. TCRdb keeps only in-frame clones here, not all; method: immunoSEQ multiplex PCR. The data hold about 200,000 clones, with approximately 80% observed a single time. The sequencing sample was made of PBMCs. These TCRs come from a man aged 30-40 years in good health and CMV-seronegative.

This chain links TRBV4-1 with TRBJ2-3, with 8 bases lining up with TRBD2. The V gene's germline CDR1 is MGHRA and CDR2 YSYEKL. Trimming at V came to 3 bases and at J to 4 bases, leaving 6 bases not matched to a gene. The CDR3 contains 15 residues. CDR3 residues: CASSQGLRGADTQYF. CDR3 nucleotides: TGCGCCAGCAGCCAGGGGCTGCGGGGGGCAGATACGCAGTATTTT.

The CDR3 loop reads CASRFGAGELFF. CDR3 bases: TGTGCCAGCAGATTCGGAGCCGGGGAGCTGTTTTTT. The chain is built from TRBV5-6 and TRBJ2-2; D not certain. The CDR3 is made up of 12 amino acids. Trimming left V 5 bases short and J 6 bases short, with 8 bases between. The germline CDR1 and CDR2 sequences are SGHDT and YYEEEE.

The chain links TRBV19 to TRBJ2-7; possible D gene TRBD1, 5 bases. The V gene's germline CDR1 is LNHDA and CDR2 SQIVND (reference sequence). The CDR3 extends over 12 amino acids. Trimming left V 3 bases short and J 4 bases short, with 7 bases between. The CDR3 DNA reads TGTGCCAGTAGTATCGACAGTTACGAGCAGTACTTC. It codes for CASSIDSYEQYF.

The CDR3 is CASSQGTSGGADTQYF. As DNA, the CDR3 is TGCGCCAGCAGCCAAGGGACTAGCGGGGGGGCAGATACGCAGTATTTT. This rearrangement joins TRBV4-1 to TRBJ2-3; 15 bases agree with TRBD2. Germline V gives CDR1 MGHRA, CDR2 YSYEKL. Trimming took 1 base from V and 4 from J; bases not matched to a gene: 0. This CDR3 region has 16 residues.

This clone has a handful of counts. The chain recombines TRBV5-6 with TRBJ2-7; the match to TRBD2 covers 12 bases. V shed 4 bases and J 5 bases; nucleotides not matched to a gene: 4. Looked up from germline, CDR1 is SGHDT and CDR2 is YYEEEE. CDR3 length: 14 amino acids. The CDR3 loop is CASSGLAGFHEQYF. CDR3 bases: TGTGCCAGCAGCGGACTAGCGGGGTTCCACGAGCAGTACTTC. Combining the CDR3 with reference TRBV5-6 and TRBJ2-7 gives the whole variable domain DAGVTQSPTHLIKTRGQQVTLRCSPKSGHDTVSWYQQALGQGPQFIFQYYEEEERQRGNFPDRFSGHQFPNYSSELNVNALLLGDSALYLCASSGLAGFHEQYFGPGTRLTVT.

This clone was observed once. This chain uses TRBV6-5 with TRBJ1-1; D is perhaps TRBD1 (6 bases). V lost 2 bases and J lost 5, with 9 bases in between. Looked up from germline, CDR1 is MNHEY and CDR2 is SVGAGI. The CDR3 spans 13 residues. The CDR3 protein is CASSYGTTTEAFF. The DNA of the CDR3 is TGTGCCAGCAGTTACGGGACAACGACTGAAGCTTTCTTT.

This clone appeared a single time. CDR3 bases: TGTGCCAGCAGCTCGTCCTTCTTATTAGGAGCGGGGGGTTACGAGCAGTACTTC. Residues: CASSSSFLLGAGGYEQYF. V is TRBV5-4 and J is TRBJ2-7; 9 bases are a match to TRBD2. Germline V gene sequence: CDR1 SGHNT, CDR2 YYREEE (reference sequence). There are 18 residues in the CDR3. V dropped 3 bases and J dropped 4; count of bases not matched to a gene: 17.

V gene TRBV27 combines with J gene TRBJ2-5, with D possibly TRBD1 on 6 matching bases. V gave up 6 bases and J gave up 7 bases, with 15 bases separating them. The CDR3 has 13 amino acids. Germline V gene lookup returns CDR1 MNHEY and CDR2 SMNVEV (reference sequence). The CDR3 loop is CASRSSLTGTQYF. CDR3 sequence (DNA): TGTGCCAGCAGATCATCCCTGACAGGGACCCAGTACTTC.

V is TRBV2 and J is TRBJ1-1; 8 bases fit TRBD1. The CDR3 has 14 amino acids. V shed 5 bases, J shed 3 bases, and the junction held 5 bases outside the gene matches. Germline V gene data show CDR1 as SNHLY and CDR2 as FYNNEI. This CDR3 reads CASSRGQGYTEAFF. As DNA, the CDR3 is TGTGCCAGCAGTCGAGGACAGGGCTACACTGAAGCTTTCTTT.

The chain is built from TRBV28 and TRBJ1-1; TRBD1 matches 7 bases. Germline values: CDR1 MDHEN, CDR2 SYDVKM. The CDR3 is 12 residues long. V lost 10 bases to trimming and J lost 1 base; unmatched junction nucleotides: 3. The CDR3 DNA reads as TGTGCCATCCACAGGGGGAACACTGAAGCTTTCTTT. Translating it yields CAIHRGNTEAFF.

The V and J genes are TRBV4-1 and TRBJ2-3; 15 nucleotides match TRBD2. CDR1 and CDR2 (germline): MGHRA, YSYEKL. J was trimmed by 5 bases and V by 6 bases; bases with no gene match: 6. The length of the CDR3 is 16 residues. The CDR3 nucleotides read TGCGCCAGCAGGCGGACTAGCGGGGGGGCCGGAGATACGCAGTATTTT. It translates to CASRRTSGGAGDTQYF.

The chain employs TRBV28 and TRBJ2-7, with TRBD2 identical over 10 bases. Losses at the gene ends were 3 bases for V and 4 bases for J; bases not matched to a gene: 9. CDR1 and CDR2 from the germline V gene are MDHEN and SYDVKM. The CDR3 loop spans 16 amino acids. The CDR3 spells CASSFDESGGGYEQYF. The CDR3, as DNA: TGTGCCAGCAGTTTCGATGAGAGCGGGGGGGGGTACGAGCAGTACTTC.

The chain employs TRBV5-1 and TRBJ1-4, with TRBD1 identical over 10 bases. Trimming at V came to 5 bases and at J to 3 bases, leaving 7 bases not matched to a gene. CDR3 size: 16 residues. Germline CDR1 reads SGHRS; CDR2 reads YFSETQ. The DNA for the CDR3 is TGCGCCAGCAGGCTGACAGGGGGCGTCCCTAATGAAAAACTGTTTTTT. Protein product: CASRLTGGVPNEKLFF.

The J gene is TRBJ2-5, the V gene TRBV6-5; D is unclear. The ends were cut back, 5 bases at V and 5 bases at J, with 15 bases in the middle. Germline CDR1 reads MNHEY; CDR2 reads SVGAGI. The CDR3 runs to 14 residues. CDR3 DNA: TGTGCCAGCAGTCGCACCGGGTTTCGGGAGACCCAGTACTTC. The encoded protein is CASSRTGFRETQYF.

The chain is built from TRBV7-3 and TRBJ2-7; D is possibly TRBD1 (5 bases). The germline gives CDR1 SGHTA, CDR2 FQGTGA. V was cut by 5 bases and J by 7 bases, with 15 bases left in between. CDR3 size: 13 residues. CDR3 in DNA: TGTGCCAGCAGCATGTTTGTGGGGCGGGAGCAGTACTTC. Its protein is CASSMFVGREQYF.

The gene calls are TRBV4-3 and TRBJ2-7; 7 nucleotides match TRBD1. Per the germline V gene, CDR1 is LGHNA and CDR2 is YSLEER. V was pared by 4 bases and J by 3 bases, with 3 bases of the junction left unmatched. The length of the CDR3 is 13 residues. As DNA, the CDR3 is TGCGCCAGCAGCCGAGGGGGCCACTACGAGCAGTACTTC. It translates to CASSRGGHYEQYF.